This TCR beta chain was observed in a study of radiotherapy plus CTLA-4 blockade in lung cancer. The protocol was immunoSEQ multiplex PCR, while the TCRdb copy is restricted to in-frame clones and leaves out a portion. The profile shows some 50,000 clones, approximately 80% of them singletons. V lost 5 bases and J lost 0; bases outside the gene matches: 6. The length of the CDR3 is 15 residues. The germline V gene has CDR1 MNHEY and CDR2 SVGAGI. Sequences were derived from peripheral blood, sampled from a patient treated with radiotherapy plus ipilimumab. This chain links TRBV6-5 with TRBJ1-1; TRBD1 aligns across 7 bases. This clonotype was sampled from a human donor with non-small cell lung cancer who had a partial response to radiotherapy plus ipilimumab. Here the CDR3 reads CASSRPGGVNTEAFF. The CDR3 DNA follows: TGTGCCAGCAGTCGACCAGGGGGTGTGAACACTGAAGCTTTCTTT.